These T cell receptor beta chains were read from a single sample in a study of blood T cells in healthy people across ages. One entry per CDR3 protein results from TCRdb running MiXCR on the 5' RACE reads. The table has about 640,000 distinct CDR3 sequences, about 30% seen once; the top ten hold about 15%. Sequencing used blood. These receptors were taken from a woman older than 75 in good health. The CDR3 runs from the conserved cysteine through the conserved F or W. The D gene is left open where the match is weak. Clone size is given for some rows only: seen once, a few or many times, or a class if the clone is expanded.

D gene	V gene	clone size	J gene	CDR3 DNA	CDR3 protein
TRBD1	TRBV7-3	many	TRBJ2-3	TGTGCCAGCAGCTTAAAGGGACAGGGGACAGATACGCAGTATTTT	CASSLKGQGTDTQYF
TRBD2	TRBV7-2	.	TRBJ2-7	TGTGCCAGCAGCTTCAAAGGACTAGCGGGGAGCGAGCAGTACTTC	CASSFKGLAGSEQYF
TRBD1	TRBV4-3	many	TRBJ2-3	TGCGCCAGCAGCCCTCGGACAGGGAGTGTAGCAGATACGCAGTATTTT	CASSPRTGSVADTQYF
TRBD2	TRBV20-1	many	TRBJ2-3	TGCAGTGCTAGCGGGGCCCGGGGGGGCACAGATACGCAGTATTTT	CSASGARGGTDTQYF
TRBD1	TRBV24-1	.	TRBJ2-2	TGTGCCACCAGTGATTGGGCCGGGACAGGGAACACCGGGGAGCTGTTTTTT	CATSDWAGTGNTGELFF
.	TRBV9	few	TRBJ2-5	TGTGCCAGCAGCGTAGACGGGGGCACCTATCTTGAGCAGTACTTC	CASSVDGGTYLEQYF
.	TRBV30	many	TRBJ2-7	TGTGCCTGGAGTCGGCAGGGTTCCTACGAGCAGTACTTC	CAWSRQGSYEQYF
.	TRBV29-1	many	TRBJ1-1	TGCAGCGTTGGGGCAGTACAGTGGGGAGCTTTCTTT	CSVGAVQWGAFF
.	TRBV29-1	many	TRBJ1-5	TGCAGCGTTACCACAGGCTCCGGGCCCCAGCATTTT	CSVTTGSGPQHF
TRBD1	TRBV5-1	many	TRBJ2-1	TGCGCCAGCAGCACCACCGGGACAGGCAAAGGGAATGAGCAGTTCTTC	CASSTTGTGKGNEQFF
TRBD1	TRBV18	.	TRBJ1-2	TGTGCCAGCTCACCGGGGACAGGGTCTGGCTACACCTTC	CASSPGTGSGYTF
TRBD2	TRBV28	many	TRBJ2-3	TGTGCCAGCACTACGGGGGGGACCGCAGATACGCAGTATTTT	CASTTGGTADTQYF
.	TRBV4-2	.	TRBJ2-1	TGTGCCAGCAGCTTGTCCCCCAGGGCTACCTACAATGAGCAGTTCTTC	CASSLSPRATYNEQFF
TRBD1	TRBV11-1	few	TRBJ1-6	TGTGCCAGCAGCCGACGACAGGGGGCGAGTAATTCACCCCCCCACTTT	CASSRRQGASNSPPHF
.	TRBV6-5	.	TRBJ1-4	TGTGCCAGCGGGCGGGGATTTAATGAAAAACTGTTTTTT	CASGRGFNEKLFF
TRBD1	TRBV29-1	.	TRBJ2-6	TGCAGCGTCGTCCCGGGACAGGGGACTGGGACCAACGTCCGGACTTTC	CSVVPGQGTGTNVRTF
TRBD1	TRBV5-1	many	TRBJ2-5	TGCGCCAGCAGCATTGCAGGGGGCGGAGAGACCCAGTACTTC	CASSIAGGGETQYF
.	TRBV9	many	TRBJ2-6	TGTGCCAGCAGCGTAACTGGGGCCAACGTCCTGACTTTC	CASSVTGANVLTF
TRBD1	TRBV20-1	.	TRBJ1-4	TGCAGTGCTGGGGAACAGGGGAAAAGTGAAAAACTGTTTTTT	CSAGEQGKSEKLFF
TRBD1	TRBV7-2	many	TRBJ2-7	TGTGCCAGCAGCTTAGGTGCTCCGGGACAGGTGTCCTACGAGCAGTACTTC	CASSLGAPGQVSYEQYF
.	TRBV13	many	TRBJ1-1	TGTGCCAGCAGCTTAAAGTTGTTCGGGGGGGTGAACACTGAAGCTTTCTTT	CASSLKLFGGVNTEAFF
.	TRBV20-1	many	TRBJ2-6	TGCAGTGCTAGTCCGGGGGCTGGGGCCAACGTCCTGACTTTC	CSASPGAGANVLTF
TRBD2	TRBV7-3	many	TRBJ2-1	TGTGCCAGCAGCCTACTAGCGGGGGGGATACAGTTCTTC	CASSLLAGGIQFF
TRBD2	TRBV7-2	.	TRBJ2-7	TGTGCCAGCAGCCGGCGGAGAGGACTAGCGGGAGTCGGTACTAACTACGAGCAGTACTTC	CASSRRRGLAGVGTNYEQYF
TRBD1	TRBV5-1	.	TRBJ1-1	TGCGCCAGCAGCTTCTCGACAGGGATCACGAACACTGAAGCTTTCTTT	CASSFSTGITNTEAFF
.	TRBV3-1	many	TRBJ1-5	TGTGCCAGCAGCCTCGGGCGGCGGTCAGGTCAGCCCCAGCATTTT	CASSLGRRSGQPQHF
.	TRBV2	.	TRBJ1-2	TGTGCCAGCAGCACAAACCAGGGAGGTAGTATCTATGGCTACACCTTC	CASSTNQGGSIYGYTF
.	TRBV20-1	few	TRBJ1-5	TGCAGTGCTAGAGGTCCAGGGTTATTGGGGCAGCCCCAGCATTTT	CSARGPGLLGQPQHF
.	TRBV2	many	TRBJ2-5	TGTGCCAGCAGTGAATCTGTAAAAGAGACCCAGTACTTC	CASSESVKETQYF
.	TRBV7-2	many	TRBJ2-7	TGTGCCAGCAGCTTCTCCGGGACATTGGTCGAGCAGTACTTC	CASSFSGTLVEQYF
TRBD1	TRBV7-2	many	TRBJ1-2	TGTGCCAGCAGCTTAGCCGACAGGGGAGGCTACACCTTC	CASSLADRGGYTF
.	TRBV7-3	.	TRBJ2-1	TGTGCCAGCAGCTCCCAAAGGGGGAGTGTTGAGCAGTTCTTC	CASSSQRGSVEQFF
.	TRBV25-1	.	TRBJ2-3	TGTGCCAGCTGCCCCCACGGGGCTTACACAGATACGCAGTATTTT	CASCPHGAYTDTQYF
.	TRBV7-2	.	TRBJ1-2	TGTGCCAGCATCGGAACAGGGAACTATGGCTACACCTTC	CASIGTGNYGYTF
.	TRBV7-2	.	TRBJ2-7	TGTGCCAGCAGGGAGGATACAGTGATATCCTACGAGCAGTACTTC	CASREDTVISYEQYF